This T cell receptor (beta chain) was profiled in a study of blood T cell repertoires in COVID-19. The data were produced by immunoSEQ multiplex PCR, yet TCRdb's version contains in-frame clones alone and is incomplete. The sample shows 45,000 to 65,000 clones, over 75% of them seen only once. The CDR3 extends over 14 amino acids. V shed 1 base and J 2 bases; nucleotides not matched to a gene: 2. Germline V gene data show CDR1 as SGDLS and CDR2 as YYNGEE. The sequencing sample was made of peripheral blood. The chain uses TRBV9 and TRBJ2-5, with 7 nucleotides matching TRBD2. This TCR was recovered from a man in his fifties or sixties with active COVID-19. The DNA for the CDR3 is TGTGCCAGCAGCGTAACGGGAGGACAAGAGACCCAGTACTTC. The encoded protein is CASSVTGGQETQYF.